This entry lists 17 T cell receptor beta chains sequenced from one sample in a study of blood T cell repertoires in COVID-19. Measured with immunoSEQ multiplex PCR; TCRdb has only the in-frame clones, and not every one. Of hundreds of thousands of clones in the sample, about 89% were seen once. Sequencing input: peripheral blood. Receptors originate from a woman aged 25 to 39 with acute or convalescent COVID-19.

The chain has TRBV7-3 and TRBJ2-1; TRBD2 agrees at 8 bases. The CDR3 has 15 residues. V lost 5 bases to trimming and J lost 5 bases; unmatched junction nucleotides: 8. Germline CDR1 is SGHTA and CDR2 is FQGTGA. CDR3 sequence (DNA): TGTGCCAGCAGCACAGAGCGGGGGCTACACAATGAGCAGTTCTTC. Translated, it gives CASSTERGLHNEQFF.

The chain employs TRBV29-1 and TRBJ2-5, with 8 bases aligning to TRBD2. The CDR3 has 11 residues. V trimming: 7 bases; J trimming: 3 bases; junction bases outside the gene matches: 1. CDR1 and CDR2 (germline): SQVTM, ANQGSEA. CDR3 nucleotides: TGCAGCGCCGGGGGGGAAGAGACCCAGTACTTC. Its translation is CSAGGEETQYF.

This sequence joins TRBV6-1 and TRBJ1-4; 7 bases map to TRBD1. Germline CDR1 MNHNS, CDR2 SASEGT. The CDR3 is 16 amino acids. V lost 3 bases, J lost 4 bases, and 8 bases stayed unmatched. CDR3: CASSDATDRFNEKLFF. The CDR3 region has the DNA TGTGCCAGCAGTGATGCAACGGACAGGTTTAATGAAAAACTGTTTTTT.

The V call is TRBV27, the J call TRBJ2-2; possible D gene TRBD2, 5 bases. Germline V gene lookup returns CDR1 MNHEY and CDR2 SMNVEV (reference sequence). V shed 1 base and J shed 2 bases, with 8 bases lying between them. The CDR3 covers 15 residues. CDR3 DNA sequence: TGTGCCAGCAGTTTATTCCCGGGAAACACCGGGGAGCTGTTTTTT. The encoded protein is CASSLFPGNTGELFF.

The CDR3 is CASSIGRGSSNQPQHF. The CDR3 coding sequence is TGTGCCAGTAGTATAGGTCGGGGTTCGAGCAATCAGCCCCAGCATTTT. V and J are TRBV19 and TRBJ1-5; D unclear. CDR3 size: 16 residues. Germline CDR1 LNHDA, CDR2 SQIVND (reference sequence). V was clipped by 1 base and J by 1 base, with 11 bases between them.

This clone was observed once. This chain links TRBV27 with TRBJ1-1; no definite D call. There are 13 residues in the CDR3. CDR1 and CDR2 from the germline V gene are MNHEY and SMNVEV (reference sequence). The germline V and J ends were trimmed by 5 bases and 0 bases, with 7 bases remaining between them. CDR3 protein: CASSVSLNTEAFF. CDR3 sequence (DNA): TGTGCCAGCAGTGTGTCTTTGAACACTGAAGCTTTCTTT.

V gene TRBV6-5 combines with J gene TRBJ2-1; possibly TRBD2 for D (5 bases). CDR3 length: 12 residues. Germline V gives CDR1 MNHEY, CDR2 SVGAGI. V was shortened by 5 bases and J by 6 bases, with 8 bases between the two germline ends. Written as DNA, the CDR3 is TGTGCCAGCAGTACTAGTTCCAATGAGCAGTTCTTC. This codes for CASSTSSNEQFF.

V is TRBV12-2 and J is TRBJ2-7; the table gives TRBD1 as D, unverified against the DNA. TRBV12-2 is annotated as a pseudogene. This CDR3 contains 15 residues. DNA for the CDR3: TGTGCAAGTCGTTATACAGGGCGACCAGTCTACGAGCAGTACTTC. Translating it yields CASRYTGRPVYEQYF.

This chain links TRBV30 with TRBJ1-2; a weak D match, TRBD1 (6 bases). V lost 2 bases, J lost 7 bases, and 20 bases lay in between. The germline V gene encodes CDR1 GTSNPN and CDR2 SVGIG (reference sequence). This CDR3 spans 15 amino acids. For the CDR3, the DNA is TGTGCCTGGAGTATTCGCCGGGACAACTCGGGTGGCTACACCTTC. Its translation is CAWSIRRDNSGGYTF.

V is TRBV7-9 and J is TRBJ2-1, with D possibly being TRBD1 (6 bases). Germline CDR1 is SEHNR and CDR2 is FQNEAQ (reference sequence). The ends were cut back, 6 bases at V and 7 bases at J, with 10 bases in the middle. The CDR3 extends over 12 amino acids. CDR3 sequence: CASSAQGNEQFF. Here the CDR3 DNA reads TGTGCCAGCAGTGCGCAGGGGAATGAGCAGTTCTTC.

The chain recombines TRBV5-1 with TRBJ1-2; possibly TRBD1 for D (6 bases). The V and J ends lost 0 bases and 2 bases respectively, with 11 bases between them. Per germline, CDR1 SGHRS and CDR2 YFSETQ. The CDR3 consists of 15 residues. The CDR3 coding sequence is TGCGCCAGCAGCTTGGTACAGGGTCTAAACTATGGCTACACCTTC. The encoded protein is CASSLVQGLNYGYTF.

The chain couples TRBV4-2 to TRBJ2-2, with D hard to call. CDR1 LGHNA and CDR2 YNFKEQ come from the germline V gene. The CDR3 has 14 residues. The V gene lost 3 bases and the J gene lost 0 bases, with 5 bases spanning the gap. The CDR3 loop reads CASSHLPNTGELFF. The CDR3 bases are TGTGCCAGCAGCCACCTACCGAACACCGGGGAGCTGTTTTTT.

V gene TRBV7-3 combines with J gene TRBJ2-1, with 7 bases identical to TRBD1. Germline lookup yields CDR1 SGHTA and CDR2 FQGTGA. Trimming cost V 8 bases and J 9 bases; bases outside gene matches: 13. CDR3 length equals 14 residues. CDR3 in DNA: TGTGCCAGCGCCGAGGGGGCCGGGTCTAGTGAGCAGTTCTTC. Protein sequence: CASAEGAGSSEQFF.

The chain links TRBV28 to TRBJ1-1; 8 bases are a match to TRBD1. CDR3 length equals 18 residues. Germline CDR1 is MDHEN and CDR2 is SYDVKM. The trim removed 6 bases at V and 1 base at J, leaving 16 bases unmatched. CDR3 amino acids: CASRPYIRTGQANTEAFF. The CDR3 DNA sequence: TGTGCCAGCAGACCCTATATTCGGACAGGGCAGGCGAACACTGAAGCTTTCTTT.

This chain's CDR3 is CATSRDRGLNTEAFF. The CDR3 coding sequence is TGTGCCACCTCCCGGGACAGGGGCTTGAACACTGAAGCTTTCTTT. The chain has TRBV18 and TRBJ1-1, with TRBD1 matching 10 bases. This CDR3 region has 15 residues. The trim removed 10 bases at V and 0 bases at J, leaving 8 bases unmatched. CDR1 is KGHSH and CDR2 is LQKENI in the germline V gene.

The chain couples TRBV7-6 to TRBJ2-7, with D maybe TRBD1 (6 bases). V lost 3 bases and J lost 6, with 15 bases in between. The V gene's germline CDR1 is SGHVS and CDR2 FNYEAQ. This CDR3 is built from 14 residues. As DNA, the CDR3 is TGTGCCAGCAGCTTCCAAGGGGGTGTGGGCGAGCAGTACTTC. Encoded protein: CASSFQGGVGEQYF. The variable domain in full, completed from reference TRBV7-6 and TRBJ2-7, reads GAGVSQSPRYKVTKRGQDVALRCDPISGHVSLYWYRQALGQGPEFLTYFNYEAQQDKSGLPNDRFSAERPEGSISTLTIQRTEQRDSAMYRCASSFQGGVGEQYFGPGTRLTVT.

The chain joins TRBV11-2 to TRBJ1-2, with 7 bases lining up with TRBD1. The V gene end was trimmed by 5 bases and the J gene end by 3 bases; junction bases not matched to a gene: 6. This CDR3 has 14 amino acids. CDR1 SGHAT and CDR2 FQNNGV come from the germline V gene. The CDR3 spells CASSISRGYYGYTF. In DNA, the CDR3 is TGTGCCAGCAGCATATCCAGGGGGTACTATGGCTACACCTTC.